What follows is one T cell receptor beta chain and its context. The data stem from a study of blood T cell repertoires in COVID-19. The V end lost 8 bases, the J end lost 1 base, and 6 bases lay between the germline ends. CDR3 size: 12 residues. CDR1 MDHEN and CDR2 SYDVKM come from the germline V gene. Sequencing used immunoSEQ multiplex PCR; TCRdb keeps in-frame clones, though not all of them. In the table there are some 110,000 clones, about 82% of which are singletons. This TCR derives from a human donor in a cohort sampled during active COVID-19. The specimen was peripheral blood. This chain joins TRBV28 and TRBJ1-5; D remains unclear. CDR3 sequence: CASSVSNQPQHF. CDR3 DNA: TGTGCCAGCTCTGTAAGCAATCAGCCCCAGCATTTT.